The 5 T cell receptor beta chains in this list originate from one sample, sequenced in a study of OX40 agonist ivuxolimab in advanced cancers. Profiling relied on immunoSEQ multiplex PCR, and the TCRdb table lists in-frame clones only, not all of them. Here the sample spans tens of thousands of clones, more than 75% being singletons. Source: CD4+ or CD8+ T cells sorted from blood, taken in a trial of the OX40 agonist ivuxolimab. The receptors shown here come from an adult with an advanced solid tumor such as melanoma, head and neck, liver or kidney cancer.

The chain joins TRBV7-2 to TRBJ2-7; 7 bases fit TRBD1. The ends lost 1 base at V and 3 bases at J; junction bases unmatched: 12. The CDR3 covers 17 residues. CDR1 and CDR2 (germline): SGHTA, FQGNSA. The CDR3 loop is CASSLVSGQRFVYEQYF. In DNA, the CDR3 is TGTGCCAGCAGCTTAGTTTCGGGACAGCGTTTTGTCTACGAGCAGTACTTC.

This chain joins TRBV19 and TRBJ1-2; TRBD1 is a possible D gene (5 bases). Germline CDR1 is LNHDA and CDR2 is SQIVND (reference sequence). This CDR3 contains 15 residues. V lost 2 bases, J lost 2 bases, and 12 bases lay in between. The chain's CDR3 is CASSIWGVGNYGYTF. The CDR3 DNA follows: TGTGCCAGTAGTATATGGGGGGTAGGAAACTATGGCTACACCTTC.

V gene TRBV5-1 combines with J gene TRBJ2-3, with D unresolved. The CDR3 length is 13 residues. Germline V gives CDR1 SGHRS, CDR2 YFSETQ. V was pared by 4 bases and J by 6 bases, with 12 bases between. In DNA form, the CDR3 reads TGCGCCAGCAGCGCTAAGGTAAGGGATACGCAGTATTTT. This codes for CASSAKVRDTQYF. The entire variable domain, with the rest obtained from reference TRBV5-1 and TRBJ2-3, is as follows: KAGVTQTPRYLIKTRGQQVTLSCSPISGHRSVSWYQQTPGQGLQFLFEYFSETQRNKGNFPGRFSGRQFSNSRSEMNVSTLELGDSALYLCASSAKVRDTQYFGPGTRLTVL.

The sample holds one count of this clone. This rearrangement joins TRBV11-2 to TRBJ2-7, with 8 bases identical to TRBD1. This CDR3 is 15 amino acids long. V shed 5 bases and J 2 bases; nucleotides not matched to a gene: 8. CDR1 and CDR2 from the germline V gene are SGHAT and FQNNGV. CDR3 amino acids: CASSPGTGFPYEQYF. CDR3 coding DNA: TGTGCCAGCAGCCCCGGGACAGGATTTCCCTACGAGCAGTACTTC.

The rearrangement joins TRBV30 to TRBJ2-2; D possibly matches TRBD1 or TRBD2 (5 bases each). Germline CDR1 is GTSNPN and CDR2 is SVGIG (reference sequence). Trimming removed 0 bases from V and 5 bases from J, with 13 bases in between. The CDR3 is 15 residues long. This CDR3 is CAWSVLVGTTGELFF. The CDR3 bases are TGTGCCTGGAGTGTACTTGTCGGGACGACCGGGGAGCTGTTTTTT.